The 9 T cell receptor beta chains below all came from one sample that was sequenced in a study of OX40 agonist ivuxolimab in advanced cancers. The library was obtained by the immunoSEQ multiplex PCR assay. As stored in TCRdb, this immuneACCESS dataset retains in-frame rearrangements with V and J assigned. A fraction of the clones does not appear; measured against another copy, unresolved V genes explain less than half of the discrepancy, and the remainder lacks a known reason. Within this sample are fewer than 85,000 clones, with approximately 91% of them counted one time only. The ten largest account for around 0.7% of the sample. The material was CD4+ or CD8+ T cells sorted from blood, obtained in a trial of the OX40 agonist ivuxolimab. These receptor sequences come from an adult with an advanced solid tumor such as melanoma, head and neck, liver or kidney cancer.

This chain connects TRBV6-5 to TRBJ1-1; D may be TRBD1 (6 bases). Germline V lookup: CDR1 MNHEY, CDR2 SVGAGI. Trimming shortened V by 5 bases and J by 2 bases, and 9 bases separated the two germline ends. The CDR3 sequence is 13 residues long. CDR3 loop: CASSAQGNTEAFF. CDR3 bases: TGTGCCAGCAGTGCACAGGGTAACACTGAAGCTTTCTTT.

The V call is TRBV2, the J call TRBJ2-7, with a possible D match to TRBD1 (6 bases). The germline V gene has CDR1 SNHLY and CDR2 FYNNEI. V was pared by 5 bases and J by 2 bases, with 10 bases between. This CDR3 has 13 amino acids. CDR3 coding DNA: TGTGCCAGCAGTAACCGACAGGCCTACGAGCAGTACTTC. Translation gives CASSNRQAYEQYF. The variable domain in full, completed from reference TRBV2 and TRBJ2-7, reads EPEVTQTPSHQVTQMGQEVILRCVPISNHLYFYWYRQILGQKVEFLVSFYNNEISEKSEIFDDQFSVERPDGSNFTLKIRSTKLEDSAMYFCASSNRQAYEQYFGPGTRLTVT.

The DNA for the CDR3 is TGTGCCAGCAGCCCCCCCCGGGGCCTAGATTACAATGAGCAGTTCTTC. Translating gives CASSPPRGLDYNEQFF. V and J are TRBV7-2 and TRBJ2-1; D is possibly TRBD1 or TRBD2 (5 bases each). The CDR3 loop spans 16 amino acids. Germline V gene data show CDR1 as SGHTA and CDR2 as FQGNSA. Trimming removed 5 bases from V and 4 bases from J, with 18 bases in between.

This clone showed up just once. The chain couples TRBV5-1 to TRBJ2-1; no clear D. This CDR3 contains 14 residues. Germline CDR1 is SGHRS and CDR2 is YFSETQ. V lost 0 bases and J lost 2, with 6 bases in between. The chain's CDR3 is CASSLVPTYNEQFF. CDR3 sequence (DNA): TGCGCCAGCAGCTTGGTTCCCACCTACAATGAGCAGTTCTTC. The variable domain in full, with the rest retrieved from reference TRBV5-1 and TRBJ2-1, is KAGVTQTPRYLIKTRGQQVTLSCSPISGHRSVSWYQQTPGQGLQFLFEYFSETQRNKGNFPGRFSGRQFSNSRSEMNVSTLELGDSALYLCASSLVPTYNEQFFGPGTRLTVL.

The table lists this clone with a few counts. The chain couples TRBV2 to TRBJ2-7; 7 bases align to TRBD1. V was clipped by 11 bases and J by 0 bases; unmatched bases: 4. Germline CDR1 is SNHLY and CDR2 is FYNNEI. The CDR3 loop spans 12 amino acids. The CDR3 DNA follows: TGTGCCGGAACAGGGGACTCCTACGAGCAGTACTTC. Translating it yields CAGTGDSYEQYF.

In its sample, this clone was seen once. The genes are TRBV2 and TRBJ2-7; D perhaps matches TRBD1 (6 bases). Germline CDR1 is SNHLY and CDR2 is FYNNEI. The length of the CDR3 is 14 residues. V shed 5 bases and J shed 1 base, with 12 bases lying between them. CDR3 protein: CASSTQGPSYEQYF. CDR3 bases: TGTGCCAGCAGTACCCAGGGGCCTTCCTACGAGCAGTACTTC.

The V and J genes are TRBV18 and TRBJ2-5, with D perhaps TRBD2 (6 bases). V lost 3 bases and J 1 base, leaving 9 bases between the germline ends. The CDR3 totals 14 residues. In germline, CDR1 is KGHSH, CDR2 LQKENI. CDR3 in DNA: TGTGCCAGCTCACCGGGACTTTTCCAAGAGACCCAGTACTTC. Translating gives CASSPGLFQETQYF.

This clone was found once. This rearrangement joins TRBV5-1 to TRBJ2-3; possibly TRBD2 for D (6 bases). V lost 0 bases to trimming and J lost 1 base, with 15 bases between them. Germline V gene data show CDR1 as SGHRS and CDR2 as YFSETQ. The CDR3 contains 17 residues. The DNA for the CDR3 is TGCGCCAGCAGCTTGGAAGCCAGCGGAGGGGGCACAGATACGCAGTATTTT. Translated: CASSLEASGGGTDTQYF.

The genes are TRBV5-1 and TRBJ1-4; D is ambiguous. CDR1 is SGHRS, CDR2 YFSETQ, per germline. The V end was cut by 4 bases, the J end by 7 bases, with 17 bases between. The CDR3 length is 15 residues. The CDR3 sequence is CASSATAAGSEKLFF. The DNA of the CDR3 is TGCGCCAGCAGCGCAACTGCGGCGGGAAGTGAAAAACTGTTTTTT.